Only a few counts were recorded for the clone carrying this TCR beta chain. Its antigen is undetermined. The repertoire was sequenced with immunoSEQ multiplex PCR; TCRdb's copy has only in-frame clones and lacks some. The data hold approximately 45,000 clones, with 55% to 75% observed a single time. The data derive from a study of cytotoxic CD8 clonotypes in ibrutinib-treated CLL. Across the study: Patients: 11 to 12 relapsed/refractory, roughly 15 treatment-naive, fewer than 18 IGHV unmutated.

V lost 6 bases, J lost 7 bases, and 10 bases lay in between. The germline V gene has CDR1 ENHRY and CDR2 SYGVKD. The CDR3 covers 12 residues. Study-wide results and caveats: The times at which samples were taken varied between sustained-remission and progressing patients. Clonality went higher at ibrutinib response and then dropped back toward baseline at progression.

Source: PBMCs, taken after 12 months of ibrutinib treatment. The TCR was taken from a human donor with chronic lymphocytic leukemia. The chain links TRBV10-3 to TRBJ2-1, with D possibly matching TRBD1 (6 bases). CDR3 region: CAISPGANEQFF. Written as DNA, the CDR3 is TGTGCCATCAGCCCAGGGGCAAATGAGCAGTTCTTC.